This T cell receptor (beta chain) is from a study of CD8 T cells in ankylosing spondylitis. Study results and caveats: A TCR beta motif of about eight highly homologous variants appeared characteristic of ankylosing spondylitis blood.

One entry per CDR3 protein results from TCRdb running MiXCR on the 5' RACE reads. The repertoire consists of under 850,000 distinct CDR3 sequences, with 15% to 20% occurring once and the leading ten covering under 20%. The CDR3 extends over 13 amino acids. The germline gives CDR1 SGHRS, CDR2 YFSETQ. Trimming pared 3 bases from V and 3 bases from J, leaving 10 bases between. About this clonotype itself: Its target is unknown.

This sequence originates from a male donor with ankylosing spondylitis. The sequenced sample consisted of blood, either unsorted or a sorted T cell fraction (not recorded which). The rearrangement uses TRBV5-1 and TRBJ2-7; unclear D gene. This chain's CDR3 is CASSSASGYEQYF. The CDR3 DNA is TGCGCCAGCAGCTCGGCGTCGGGCTACGAGCAGTACTTC. Full variable domain (outside the CDR3, taken from reference TRBV5-1 and TRBJ2-7): KAGVTQTPRYLIKTRGQQVTLSCSPISGHRSVSWYQQTPGQGLQFLFEYFSETQRNKGNFPGRFSGRQFSNSRSEMNVSTLELGDSALYLCASSSASGYEQYFGPGTRLTVT.